Presented here are 3 T cell receptor beta chains from one specimen sequenced in a study of T cells in Graves' hyperthyroidism and ophthalmopathy. The TCR beta CDR3 regions underwent amplification using RNA transcripts as the source. The TCR CDR3 was amplified in a first-round RT-PCR using the HTBI primer set. TCRdb re-called the multiplex PCR reads through MiXCR, storing one row per CDR3 protein. There are approximately 640,000 distinct CDR3 sequences in the sample; 45% occur only once, and about 7.7% lies in the top ten. The specimen was peripheral blood or thyroid tissue (not recorded which). The receptors were gathered from an adult man with Graves' disease, either hyperthyroidism or ophthalmopathy (not recorded which).

CDR3 nucleotide sequence: TGTGCCAGCAGCTTAAACGGGGGTAGGGTGGAGACCCAGTACTTC. Protein product: CASSLNGGRVETQYF. The rearrangement joins TRBV7-2 to TRBJ2-5; possibly TRBD2 for D (6 bases). V lost 2 bases and J lost 5, with 15 bases in between. CDR3 length: 15 residues. Germline V gene data show CDR1 as SGHTA and CDR2 as FQGNSA.

This chain links TRBV2 with TRBJ2-7, with 10 bases lining up with TRBD1. The junction had 7 bases not matched to a gene; V was cut back by 6 bases and J by 2 bases. Per germline, CDR1 SNHLY and CDR2 FYNNEI. The length of the CDR3 is 15 residues. This CDR3 is CASSPGQGPAYEQYF. As DNA, the CDR3 is TGTGCCAGCAGCCCGGGACAGGGGCCCGCCTACGAGCAGTACTTC.

This clonotype was detected once. This may be a read error, as it is one base from a much larger clone. J is TRBJ1-2 and V is TRBV29-1, with TRBD1 identical over 7 bases. Looked up from germline, CDR1 is SQVTM and CDR2 is ANQGSEA. The CDR3 has 12 amino acids. Trimming removed 4 bases from V and 8 bases from J; junction bases left unmatched: 7. The CDR3 sequence: CSVGYAGGGYTF. The CDR3 coding sequence is TGCAGCGTTGGGTACGCAGGGGGAGGCTACACCTTC.